A single sample is the source of the 21 T cell receptor beta chains below, sequenced in a study of OX40 agonist ivuxolimab in advanced cancers. Repertoires were generated with immunoSEQ multiplex PCR, while TCRdb's copy carries only in-frame clones and drops some. The sample records about 70,000 clones, 88% being singletons. Material: CD4+ or CD8+ T cells sorted from blood, obtained in a trial of the OX40 agonist ivuxolimab. Receptors originate from an adult with an advanced solid tumor such as melanoma, head and neck, liver or kidney cancer.

The J gene is TRBJ2-3, the V gene TRBV9; the match to TRBD1 covers 8 bases. This CDR3 has 17 residues. Germline assignment: CDR1 SGDLS and CDR2 YYNGEE. The V gene end was trimmed by 4 bases and the J gene end by 0 bases; junction bases not matched to a gene: 10. The CDR3 coding sequence is TGTGCCAGCAGCCCGGGACAGGCATTAGGTAGCACAGATACGCAGTATTTT. Translation: CASSPGQALGSTDTQYF. Together with reference TRBV9 and TRBJ2-3, the CDR3 gives the full variable domain: DSGVTQTPKHLITATGQRVTLRCSPRSGDLSVYWYQQSLDQGLQFLIQYYNGEERAKGNILERFSAQQFPDLHSELNLSSLELGDSALYFCASSPGQALGSTDTQYFGPGTRLTVL.

The chain combines TRBV7-9 with TRBJ2-1; TRBD2 is a possible D gene (5 bases). The CDR3 runs 12 residues. CDR1 and CDR2 (germline): SEHNR, FQNEAQ (reference sequence). The V gene lost 3 bases and the J gene lost 7 bases, with 7 bases spanning the gap. The chain's CDR3 is CASSFSANEQFF. The CDR3 DNA sequence: TGTGCCAGCAGCTTTAGCGCTAATGAGCAGTTCTTC.

The sample holds a few counts of this clone. The chain links TRBV6-1 to TRBJ2-1, with D perhaps matching TRBD2 (5 bases). Trimming removed 6 bases at V and 7 bases at J, with 13 bases between. The CDR3 is 13 residues long. Per the germline V gene, CDR1 is MNHNS and CDR2 is SASEGT. DNA for the CDR3: TGTGCCAGCAGCCGGGGAACTGTTAATGAGCAGTTCTTC. Protein sequence: CASSRGTVNEQFF.

This clone was detected only once. The rearrangement links TRBV7-9 to TRBJ2-1; the D gene is possibly TRBD1 (5 bases). This CDR3 has 16 amino acids. Looked up from germline, CDR1 is SEHNR and CDR2 is FQNEAQ (reference sequence). Trimming pared 1 base from V and 0 bases from J, leaving 10 bases between. The CDR3 spells CASSLEGARSYNEQFF. CDR3 DNA: TGTGCCAGCAGCTTAGAAGGGGCTCGCTCCTACAATGAGCAGTTCTTC.

This clone was recorded a few times. The V and J genes are TRBV5-4 and TRBJ2-5; D tentatively fits TRBD1 or TRBD2 (5 bases each). Per the germline V gene, CDR1 is SGHNT and CDR2 is YYREEE (reference sequence). The CDR3 extends over 15 amino acids. Trimming stripped 0 bases from V and 1 base from J, with 10 bases between. The CDR3 DNA reads as TGTGCCAGCAGCTTGGGGTACGGGGCCCAAGAGACCCAGTACTTC. It is translated as CASSLGYGAQETQYF.

This chain uses TRBV27 with TRBJ2-5; 8 bases match TRBD2. The CDR3 sequence is 16 residues long. V was clipped by 3 bases and J by 4 bases; unmatched bases: 10. The germline V gene encodes CDR1 MNHEY and CDR2 SMNVEV (reference sequence). The CDR3 nucleotides read TGTGCCAGCAGTTTTCGGCTCTCAGCGGGAGCAGAGACCCAGTACTTC. This encodes CASSFRLSAGAETQYF.

V is TRBV27 and J is TRBJ2-5; 10 bases align to TRBD2. Germline lookup yields CDR1 MNHEY and CDR2 SMNVEV (reference sequence). The CDR3 contains 18 residues. Trimming at V came to 6 bases and at J to 3 bases, leaving 16 bases not matched to a gene. The chain's CDR3 is CASRDRLAGGKNEETQYF. The CDR3 DNA is TGTGCCAGCAGGGATCGACTAGCGGGTGGCAAGAACGAAGAGACCCAGTACTTC.

The chain uses TRBV27 and TRBJ1-5; D remains unclear. The CDR3 is 13 amino acids. V was shortened by 6 bases and J by 1 base, with 7 bases between the two germline ends. The V gene's germline CDR1 is MNHEY and CDR2 SMNVEV (reference sequence). Here the CDR3 reads CASSDSSNQPQHF. The CDR3 DNA reads as TGTGCCAGCAGCGATTCGAGCAATCAGCCCCAGCATTTT.

To note about this clone: The same CDR3 is also encoded by other DNA sequences in this sample. The chain links TRBV6-5 to TRBJ1-5, with D unresolved. V was pared by 8 bases and J by 5 bases, with 13 bases between. The CDR3 is 13 residues long. The germline gives CDR1 MNHEY, CDR2 SVGAGI. For the CDR3, the DNA is TGTGCCAGCCGAGCTGCCAAGGATCAGCCCCAGCATTTT. Translation: CASRAAKDQPQHF.

The V and J genes are TRBV18 and TRBJ2-7; perhaps TRBD2 as D (7 bases). There are 16 residues in the CDR3. V gave up 1 base and J gave up 3 bases, with 16 bases separating them. The germline V gene has CDR1 KGHSH and CDR2 LQKENI. The CDR3 sequence is CASSPQRGAGNYEQYF. The CDR3 nucleotides read TGTGCCAGCTCACCACAACGGGGGGCAGGGAACTACGAGCAGTACTTC.

J is TRBJ2-6 and V is TRBV5-6, with D hard to call. CDR1 and CDR2 from the germline V gene are SGHDT and YYEEEE. V shed 4 bases and J shed 0 bases, with 14 bases lying between them. This CDR3 is 17 amino acids long. The CDR3 nucleotides read TGTGCCAGCAGCCCAACCGTCCAGACCTCTGGGGCCAACGTCCTGACTTTC. It specifies CASSPTVQTSGANVLTF.

V usage is TRBV7-9 and J usage is TRBJ2-1, with 9 bases lining up with TRBD1. CDR3 size: 15 residues. Germline trimming cut 5 bases from V and 4 bases from J; bases unmatched to any gene: 6. CDR1 is SEHNR and CDR2 is FQNEAQ in the germline V gene (reference sequence). The CDR3 DNA reads as TGTGCCAGCAGCCAAAGGGACAGGGAATACAATGAGCAGTTCTTC. Translation: CASSQRDREYNEQFF.

The CDR3 bases are TGTGCCAGCTCAAGGGCAGGGGTCTCCTACGAGCAGTACTTC. As protein: CASSRAGVSYEQYF. The V call is TRBV19, the J call TRBJ2-7, with D perhaps matching TRBD1 (6 bases). Trimming pared 9 bases from V and 0 bases from J, leaving 15 bases between. The CDR3 sequence is 14 residues long. In germline, CDR1 is LNHDA, CDR2 SQIVND (reference sequence).

This chain links TRBV27 with TRBJ1-4; possible D gene TRBD1, 6 bases. Germline CDR1 MNHEY, CDR2 SMNVEV (reference sequence). The CDR3 extends over 14 amino acids. The V end was cut by 8 bases, the J end by 5 bases, with 15 bases between. The CDR3 DNA reads TGTGCCAGCTCGGAGGGGAGGGGGAATGAAAAACTGTTTTTT. The encoded protein is CASSEGRGNEKLFF.

The chain combines TRBV11-3 with TRBJ1-1; D not certain. The V gene's germline CDR1 is SGHNT and CDR2 YENEEA. The V end was cut by 0 bases, the J end by 3 bases, with 5 bases between. CDR3 length: 13 residues. The CDR3: CASSLESDTEAFF. The CDR3 DNA follows: TGTGCCAGCAGCTTAGAGTCCGACACTGAAGCTTTCTTT.

This clone came up once. CDR3 nucleotides: TGTGCCAGCAGCGACGAGGGGGGGTATCAGCCCCAGCATTTT. The encoded protein is CASSDEGGYQPQHF. This chain uses TRBV6-6 with TRBJ1-5, with a weak D call TRBD1 (6 bases). Between the trimmed V and J ends, which lost 6 bases and 5 bases, there was a span of 14 bases. The CDR3 totals 14 residues. Germline values: CDR1 MNHNY, CDR2 SVGAGI (reference sequence).

The J gene is TRBJ2-1, the V gene TRBV5-4; no definite D call. This CDR3 comprises 13 residues. Deletions cut 3 bases from V and 6 bases from J, with 10 bases between. Germline CDR1 reads SGHNT; CDR2 reads YYREEE (reference sequence). The CDR3: CASSSGPANEQFF. The CDR3 DNA follows: TGTGCCAGCAGCTCCGGGCCCGCCAATGAGCAGTTCTTC. Combining the CDR3 with reference TRBV5-4 and TRBJ2-1 gives the whole variable domain ETGVTQSPTHLIKTRGQQVTLRCSSQSGHNTVSWYQQALGQGPQFIFQYYREEENGRGNFPPRFSGLQFPNYSSELNVNALELDDSALYLCASSSGPANEQFFGPGTRLTVL.

The gene calls are TRBV18 and TRBJ1-4; tentative D call: TRBD1 (5 bases). Trimming took 2 bases from V and 5 from J, leaving 12 bases between them. The germline gives CDR1 KGHSH, CDR2 LQKENI. The CDR3 has 15 amino acids. The CDR3 DNA reads TGTGCCAGCTCACCAGATCCGGGACGGAATGAAAAACTGTTTTTT. It specifies CASSPDPGRNEKLFF. Using reference TRBV18 and TRBJ1-4 for the parts outside the CDR3, the full variable domain is NAGVMQNPRHLVRRRGQEARLRCSPMKGHSHVYWYRQLPEEGLKFMVYLQKENIIDESGMPKERFSAEFPKEGPSILRIQQVVRGDSAAYFCASSPDPGRNEKLFFGSGTQLSVL.

This sequence joins TRBV28 and TRBJ2-5; no firm D call. V was cut by 3 bases and J by 3 bases, with 5 bases left in between. This CDR3 spans 12 amino acids. CDR1 and CDR2 (germline): MDHEN, SYDVKM. The CDR3, as DNA: TGTGCCAGCAGTTTGGCGGAAGAGACCCAGTACTTC. Amino acids: CASSLAEETQYF. The variable domain in full, with the rest retrieved from reference TRBV28 and TRBJ2-5, is DVKVTQSSRYLVKRTGEKVFLECVQDMDHENMFWYRQDPGLGLRLIYFSYDVKMKEKGDIPEGYSVSREKKERFSLILESASTNQTSMYLCASSLAEETQYFGPGTRLLVL.

The chain is built from TRBV9 and TRBJ2-2, with 13 bases identical to TRBD2. Germline CDR1 is SGDLS and CDR2 is YYNGEE. Unmatched junction bases numbered 7, after V lost 6 bases and J lost 5 bases. The CDR3 is made up of 16 amino acids. CDR3 DNA sequence: TGTGCCAGCAAGGATGGGACTAGCGGGATGACCGGGGAGCTGTTTTTT. It is translated as CASKDGTSGMTGELFF.

The chain carries TRBV5-6 and TRBJ1-5; TRBD1 is a possible D gene (6 bases). The V end lost 6 bases, the J end lost 6 bases, and 16 bases lay between the germline ends. Germline V gene data show CDR1 as SGHDT and CDR2 as YYEEEE. This CDR3 spans 14 amino acids. Written as DNA, the CDR3 is TGTGCCAGCACGCTCGGGGGCGCGGGTCAGCCCCAGCATTTT. The encoded protein is CASTLGGAGQPQHF.